This T cell receptor (beta chain) came from a study of T cell responses to AZD1222 COVID-19 vaccine. Study-level findings and limits: Baseline serostatus was positive in only six AZD1222 recipients.

V was clipped by 4 bases and J by 8 bases, with 11 bases between them. In germline, CDR1 is SGHDN, CDR2 FVKESK. The length of the CDR3 is 12 residues. Profiling relied on immunoSEQ multiplex PCR, and the TCRdb table lists in-frame clones only, not all of them. The top ten clones hold approximately 6.3% of a sample with over 45,000 clones, over 65% of them seen once. A word on this clone: Its antigen is still unknown.

The input for sequencing was peripheral blood, taken on day 0 of AZD1222 vaccination. This TCR was recovered from an adult in good health. The gene calls are TRBV14 and TRBJ1-2; a weak D match, TRBD1 (5 bases). The CDR3 protein is CASSPGGQGYTF. Written as DNA, the CDR3 is TGTGCCAGCAGCCCGGGGGGTCAGGGCTACACCTTC.